One sample yielded the 15 T cell receptor beta chains listed below, sequenced in a study of blood T cell repertoires in COVID-19. The assay was immunoSEQ multiplex PCR, and TCRdb's table has in-frame clones only and misses some. The data contain roughly 100,000 clones, about nine tenths of them singletons. Material for sequencing was peripheral blood. These receptors all stem from a woman between 50 and 59 years old with COVID-19, enrolled during active disease.

The chain has TRBV19 and TRBJ1-2, with D perhaps matching TRBD1 (5 bases). CDR3 length equals 13 residues. CDR1 is LNHDA and CDR2 is SQIVND in the germline V gene (reference sequence). V was pared by 3 bases and J by 3 bases, with 8 bases between. CDR3 sequence (DNA): TGTGCCAGTAGTATGACGACAGACTATGGCTACACCTTC. This encodes CASSMTTDYGYTF.

The chain carries TRBV5-1 and TRBJ1-4; 8 bases align to TRBD1. This CDR3 spans 15 amino acids. The trim removed 3 bases at V and 7 bases at J, leaving 8 bases unmatched. Germline values: CDR1 SGHRS, CDR2 YFSETQ. The CDR3 bases are TGCGCCAGCAGCTGGGGAACAGGGGGTTTTGAAAAACTGTTTTTT. It specifies CASSWGTGGFEKLFF. Together with reference TRBV5-1 and TRBJ1-4, the CDR3 gives the full variable domain: KAGVTQTPRYLIKTRGQQVTLSCSPISGHRSVSWYQQTPGQGLQFLFEYFSETQRNKGNFPGRFSGRQFSNSRSEMNVSTLELGDSALYLCASSWGTGGFEKLFFGSGTQLSVL.

This clone has just a few counts. This chain uses TRBV5-4 with TRBJ2-3; 7 positions match TRBD1. V lost 3 bases, J lost 6 bases, and 10 bases stayed unmatched. Germline-derived CDR1 and CDR2 are SGHNT and YYREEE (reference sequence). The CDR3 covers 15 residues. The CDR3 here is CASSSPGQRGDTQYF. The DNA for the CDR3 is TGTGCCAGCAGCTCCCCGGGACAGAGGGGGGATACGCAGTATTTT.

This chain links TRBV4-1 with TRBJ2-7; 8 bases map to TRBD1. Looked up from germline, CDR1 is MGHRA and CDR2 is YSYEKL. The CDR3 consists of 16 residues. J was trimmed by 3 bases and V by 0 bases; bases with no gene match: 7. For the CDR3, the DNA is TGCGCCAGCAGCCAAGAGGAGACAGGGGCCTACTACGAGCAGTACTTC. Translating gives CASSQEETGAYYEQYF.

Here the CDR3 reads CASSIVRAGANVLTF. The CDR3 DNA sequence: TGTGCCAGTAGTATTGTCCGGGCTGGGGCCAACGTCCTGACTTTC. The J gene is TRBJ2-6, the V gene TRBV19, with D unresolved. In germline, CDR1 is LNHDA, CDR2 SQIVND (reference sequence). The CDR3 is 15 residues long. V gave up 3 bases and J gave up 2 bases, with 8 bases separating them.

The chain carries TRBV10-3 and TRBJ1-6; 9 bases line up with TRBD1. CDR3 length: 17 amino acids. The germline gives CDR1 ENHRY, CDR2 SYGVKD. J was trimmed by 0 bases and V by 2 bases; bases with no gene match: 2. CDR3: CAISEDRGSSYNSPLHF. CDR3 coding DNA: TGTGCCATCAGTGAGGACAGGGGGAGCTCCTATAATTCACCCCTCCACTTT.

The chain employs TRBV21-1 and TRBJ1-4. TRBV21-1 is annotated as a pseudogene. This CDR3 comprises 15 residues. This CDR3 is CASSKRGSYNEKLFF. The CDR3 nucleotides read TGTGCCAGCAGCAAACGCGGCTCATATAATGAAAAACTGTTTTTT.

This clone was seen only once. The chain combines TRBV5-1 with TRBJ1-1, with 7 bases matching TRBD1. V was pared by 5 bases and J by 4 bases, with 8 bases of the junction left unmatched. The CDR3 sequence is 14 residues long. Germline V gene sequence: CDR1 SGHRS, CDR2 YFSETQ. This CDR3 reads CASSSTGLGTEAFF. The CDR3, as DNA: TGCGCCAGCAGTTCGACAGGGCTGGGCACTGAAGCTTTCTTT.

The rearrangement uses TRBV27 and TRBJ2-3; perhaps TRBD1 as D (6 bases). Trimming took off 3 bases at V and 6 bases at J, with 16 bases between the two ends. The CDR3 runs 15 residues. Germline V gives CDR1 MNHEY, CDR2 SMNVEV (reference sequence). CDR3 in amino acids: CASSFRTRGSDTQYF. DNA for the CDR3: TGTGCCAGCAGTTTCCGGACAAGGGGGAGCGATACGCAGTATTTT.

This chain links TRBV24-1 with TRBJ2-1; the D is unclear. Per germline, CDR1 KGHDR and CDR2 SFDVKD. Trimming took off 4 bases at V and 6 bases at J, with 12 bases between the two ends. The CDR3 contains 14 residues. The CDR3 bases are TGTGCCACCAGTGACCCCATGTCGGGCAATGAGCAGTTCTTC. This translates into CATSDPMSGNEQFF.

This chain links TRBV19 with TRBJ2-7; 7 positions agree with TRBD1. V lost 5 bases to trimming and J lost 4 bases; unmatched junction nucleotides: 8. In germline, CDR1 is LNHDA, CDR2 SQIVND (reference sequence). This CDR3 spans 14 amino acids. CDR3 loop: CASSPTGQTYEQYF. Written as DNA, the CDR3 is TGTGCCAGTAGTCCAACGGGACAGACTTACGAGCAGTACTTC. Together with reference TRBV19 and TRBJ2-7, the CDR3 gives the full variable domain: DGGITQSPKYLFRKEGQNVTLSCEQNLNHDAMYWYRQDPGQGLRLIYYSQIVNDFQKGDIAEGYSVSREKKESFPLTVTSAQKNPTAFYLCASSPTGQTYEQYFGPGTRLTVT.

The chain carries TRBV3-1 (or the pseudogene TRBV3-2) and TRBJ2-1; the D gene is possibly TRBD2 (6 bases). CDR1 LGHDT and CDR2 YNNKEL come from the germline V gene (reference sequence). Trimming pared 1 base from V and 2 bases from J, leaving 15 bases between. This CDR3 region has 17 residues. The CDR3 DNA is TGTGCCAGCAGCCAAGCCCGGTGGGTAGCGGCCTACAATGAGCAGTTCTTC. This encodes CASSQARWVAAYNEQFF.

This chain links TRBV9 with TRBJ2-6, with D maybe TRBD2 (5 bases). The germline V gene has CDR1 SGDLS and CDR2 YYNGEE. The germline V and J ends were trimmed by 2 bases and 0 bases, with 12 bases remaining between them. The CDR3 is made up of 17 amino acids. This CDR3 reads CASSVEGWVSGANVLTF. DNA of the CDR3: TGTGCCAGCAGCGTTGAGGGATGGGTCTCTGGGGCCAACGTCCTGACTTTC.

The CDR3 sequence: CASSLTAIGEQYF. In nucleotides, the CDR3 is TGTGCCAGCAGCTTGACAGCGATCGGCGAGCAGTACTTC. The chain combines TRBV11-3 with TRBJ2-7; perhaps TRBD1 as D (5 bases). Trimming stripped 3 bases from V and 6 bases from J, with 12 bases between. The CDR3 spans 13 residues. The V gene's germline CDR1 is SGHNT and CDR2 YENEEA. The whole variable domain, remainder taken from reference TRBV11-3 and TRBJ2-7, is EAGVVQSPRYKIIEKKQPVAFWCNPISGHNTLYWYLQNLGQGPELLIRYENEEAVDDSQLPKDRFSAERLKGVDSTLKIQPAELGDSAVYLCASSLTAIGEQYFGPGTRLTVT.

The chain employs TRBV7-9 and TRBJ1-2, with TRBD1 matching over 8 bases. V was pared by 1 base and J by 3 bases, with 1 base of the junction left unmatched. This CDR3 spans 14 amino acids. Germline V CDR1 and CDR2: SEHNR, FQNEAQ (reference sequence). Written as DNA, the CDR3 is TGTGCCAGCAGCTTAGAGACAGGGGACTATGGCTACACCTTC. Its protein product is CASSLETGDYGYTF.